One sample yielded the 4 T cell receptor beta chains listed below, sequenced in a study of shared clonotypes between healthy human individuals. Sequencing used immunoSEQ multiplex PCR; TCRdb keeps in-frame clones, though not all of them. Counted here are roughly 2 million clones, approximately 96% occurring once; the ten biggest clones make up roughly 0.13%. Sample: naive CD4+ T cells sorted from blood. Subset in this sample: CD45RA+ positively selected. Receptors were obtained from a man aged 18 to 29 in good health.

The chain carries TRBV6-5 and TRBJ2-7; D is possibly TRBD2 (6 bases). The CDR3 has 16 amino acids. Deletions cut 3 bases from V and 1 base from J, with 16 bases between. The germline V gene has CDR1 MNHEY and CDR2 SVGAGI. The CDR3 bases are TGTGCCAGCAGTTATGCAATGGGCGGGGTATCCTACGAGCAGTACTTC. This codes for CASSYAMGGVSYEQYF.

This clone is a singleton in its sample. The V call is TRBV9, the J call TRBJ2-7; tentative D call: TRBD2 (5 bases). Germline V gene sequence: CDR1 SGDLS, CDR2 YYNGEE. V lost 3 bases and J 1 base, leaving 17 bases between the germline ends. The CDR3 covers 16 residues. In DNA form, the CDR3 reads TGTGCCAGCAGCGGTACCGGACTCTGGGGTTCCTACGAGCAGTACTTC. Translating gives CASSGTGLWGSYEQYF.

This rearrangement joins TRBV29-1 to TRBJ1-2, with D perhaps matching TRBD1 (5 bases). The ends were cut back, 6 bases at V and 0 bases at J, with 8 bases in the middle. CDR3 size: 12 residues. Germline V gives CDR1 SQVTM, CDR2 ANQGSEA. In DNA form, the CDR3 reads TGCAGCGTGGGGGGTTCTAACTATGGCTACACCTTC. The encoded protein is CSVGGSNYGYTF.

A remark on this clone: The same CDR3 is also encoded by other DNA sequences in this sample. This chain links TRBV29-1 with TRBJ1-1, with unresolved D. V lost 3 bases to trimming and J lost 5 bases, with 7 bases between them. CDR3 length: 11 residues. CDR1 SQVTM and CDR2 ANQGSEA come from the germline V gene. In DNA, the CDR3 is TGCAGCGTTGACAGAGGGACTGAAGCTTTCTTT. It translates to CSVDRGTEAFF.